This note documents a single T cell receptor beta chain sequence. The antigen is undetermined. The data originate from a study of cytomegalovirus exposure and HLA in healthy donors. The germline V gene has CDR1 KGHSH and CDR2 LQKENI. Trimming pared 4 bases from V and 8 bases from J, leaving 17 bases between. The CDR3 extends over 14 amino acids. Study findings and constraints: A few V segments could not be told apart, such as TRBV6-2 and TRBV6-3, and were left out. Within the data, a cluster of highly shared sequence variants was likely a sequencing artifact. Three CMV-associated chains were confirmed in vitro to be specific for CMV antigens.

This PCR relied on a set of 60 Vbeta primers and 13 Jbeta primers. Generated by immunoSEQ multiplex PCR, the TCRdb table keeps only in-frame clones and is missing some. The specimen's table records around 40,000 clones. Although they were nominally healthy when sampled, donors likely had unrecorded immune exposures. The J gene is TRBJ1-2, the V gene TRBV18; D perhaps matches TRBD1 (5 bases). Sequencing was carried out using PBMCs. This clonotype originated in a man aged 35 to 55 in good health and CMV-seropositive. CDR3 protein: CASSLPAGLGGYTF. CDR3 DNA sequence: TGTGCCAGCTCACTCCCGGCAGGGCTGGGAGGCTACACCTTC.